The clone carrying this T cell receptor (beta chain) was counted a single time. Its specificity is unknown. Method: immunoSEQ multiplex PCR; TCRdb's copy keeps in-frame clones and lacks some. The sample shows 20,000 or so clones, about 85% of them seen only once. All participants were of European descent. No current or lifetime mood disorder and depressive symptom score of 5 or less defined controls. Excluded: major illness, comorbidity, regular medication, drug use, over 100 g alcohol weekly. CDR3 length equals 15 residues. V was shortened by 1 base and J by 10 bases, with 15 bases between the two germline ends. CDR1 and CDR2 (germline): SGHDT, YYEEEE. The sample belongs to a study of untreated major depressive disorder. Findings of the study overall: All top five TRBV05-01 clones per subject were private clones.

This TCR came from a woman between 25 and 40 years old in good health. This chain connects TRBV5-6 to TRBJ1-6; D is unclear. Sequenced material: CD4+ T cells from PBMCs. The CDR3 sequence: CASSLRSVHISPLHF. The CDR3 DNA reads as TGTGCCAGCAGCTTGAGGAGCGTTCACATCTCACCCCTCCACTTT.